One T cell receptor beta chain is described in this entry. There are a few counts of this clonotype. The target of this receptor is not known. Base-call qualities are not available, and no considerably larger clone is one nucleotide away. Counted from cysteine to phenylalanine, this CDR3 has 18 amino acids. This entry keeps only the CDR3 DNA: 54 bases, framed from base 1. The germline V gene (reference sequence) gives CDR1 as DFQATT and CDR2 as SNEGSKA. V was cut back by 1 base and J by 0 bases, leaving a gap of 19 bases between them. Receptor libraries were prepared by RT-PCR. This sample was sequenced with an Illumina HiSeq 2500. TCRdb reprocessing: public reads trimmed at Q25 with fastp, clones called with MiXCR, in-frame beta chains kept. All rows with the same CDR3 protein become a single entry with the most common DNA and genes. The sample table records 860,000 or so distinct CDR3 sequences; around 21% of these occur just once. 10% of the sample rests with the top ten.

This specimen comes from a study of response to subunit inactivated influenza vaccine (dated by TCRdb to between 2018 and 2020). With respect to the entire study: The study used deep quantitative T cell receptor repertoire profiling to track responses to a trivalent subunit inactivated influenza vaccine. What the study reported, not specific to this receptor: According to the authors, only a limited number of new T cells may be recruited by each seasonal influenza vaccination.

This clonotype was obtained from a man between 50 and 59 years old who received an inactivated influenza vaccine. Donor details come from another sample of the same person, matched by shared clones. Recombination linked TRBV20-1 to TRBJ1-5; the best D guess is TRBD1, with 6 bases matching. The sample consisted of PBMCs from blood, taken about 5 days after vaccination. The sequenced DNA is TGCAGTGCTAGAGTGACAGGAGCCGTCACCTATAGCAATCAGCCCCAGCATTTT. It translates to CSARVTGAVTYSNQPQHF.